This T cell receptor beta chain was recovered during a study of cytomegalovirus exposure and HLA in healthy donors. On the study more broadly: The study's early data release held about 77 million unique TCRs from HLA-typed donors. Study-wide results and caveats: Near-uniform donor sequencing depth was presumed by presence/absence analyses. A later analysis reportedly found fewer N-insertions in an Asian-associated ancestry cluster than the roughly 670-donor mean.

In regard to this clone: The antigen is undetermined.

60 Vbeta and 13 Jbeta primers were used in PCR. Method: immunoSEQ multiplex PCR; TCRdb's copy keeps in-frame clones and lacks some. Counted here are approximately 170,000 clones, 55% to 70% occurring once; the ten biggest clones make up less than 3%. The sequenced sample consisted of PBMCs. This receptor was identified in a woman in her thirties or forties in good health and CMV-seropositive.

The CDR3 DNA follows: TGTGCCAGCAGTGAATTGTTGCTCAGATCCACCTACGAGCAGTACTTC. It codes for CASSELLLRSTYEQYF. The chain employs TRBV6-1 and TRBJ2-7; D unclear. Germline CDR1 reads MNHNS; CDR2 reads SASEGT. This CDR3 spans 16 amino acids. The ends were cut back, 2 bases at V and 2 bases at J, with 16 bases in the middle.